Described below is a single TCR beta chain sequence and its context. Its target is unknown. The V gene's germline CDR1 is SGHTA and CDR2 FQGNSA. The V end was cut by 2 bases, the J end by 1 base, with 13 bases between. The CDR3 is 16 amino acids. The sample is drawn from a study of CD8 T cells in ankylosing spondylitis. The study's findings and limits: Researchers report that disease-linked clones proved CD8+ and relatively rare in peripheral blood. Among TCR beta sequences, a motif of 7 to 9 highly homologous variants appeared characteristic of ankylosing spondylitis blood. Some motif variants had been reported before (in reactive arthritis synovial fluid and blood). Disease-linked clones were reportedly significantly enriched in matched ankylosing spondylitis synovial fluid.

Preparation of TCR beta libraries was done by quantitative 5'-RACE with molecular barcodes. TCRdb independently ran MiXCR on the 5' RACE reads; one entry per CDR3 protein. This table has fewer than 450,000 distinct CDR3 sequences, approximately 17% appearing once. V usage is TRBV7-2 and J usage is TRBJ2-3; unclear D gene. The sample comprised blood, either unsorted or a sorted T cell fraction (not recorded which). The receptor was derived from a male donor with ankylosing spondylitis. The CDR3 DNA follows: TGTGCCAGCAGCTTACGGCCCCTTTCCGGCACAGATACGCAGTATTTT. Translating it yields CASSLRPLSGTDTQYF.